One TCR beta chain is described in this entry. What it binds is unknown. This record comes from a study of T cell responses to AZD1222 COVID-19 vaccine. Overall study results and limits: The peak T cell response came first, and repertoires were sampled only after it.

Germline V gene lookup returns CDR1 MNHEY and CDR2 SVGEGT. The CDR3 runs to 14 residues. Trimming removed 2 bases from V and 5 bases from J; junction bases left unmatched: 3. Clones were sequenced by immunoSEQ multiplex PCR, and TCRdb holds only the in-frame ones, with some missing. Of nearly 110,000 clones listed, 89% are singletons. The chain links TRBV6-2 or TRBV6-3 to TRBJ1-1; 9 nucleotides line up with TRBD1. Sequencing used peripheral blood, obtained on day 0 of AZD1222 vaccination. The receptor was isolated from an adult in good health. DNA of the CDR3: TGTGCCAGCAGTTACGGTGGGACAGGGACTGAAGCTTTCTTT. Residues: CASSYGGTGTEAFF.